These 7 T cell receptor beta chains were sequenced from one sample in a study of blood T cell repertoires in COVID-19 (dated by TCRdb to between 2020 and 2021). Library prep was done by the immunoSEQ multiplex PCR assay. TCRdb stores this immuneACCESS table with in-frame sequences only. Part of the clones is absent; in the studies checked, under half of the shortfall reflects unresolved V genes, and no reason is known for the rest. The sample table holds about 120,000 clones, of which roughly 86% were seen once. The ten largest clones represent approximately 4% of the sample. Sequenced: peripheral blood. The receptors originated from a man in his forties with acute or convalescent COVID-19.

The sample holds a few counts of this clone. The chain has TRBV27 and TRBJ2-1; perhaps TRBD2 as D (5 bases). Trimming removed 6 bases from V and 0 bases from J, with 12 bases in between. Germline assignment: CDR1 MNHEY and CDR2 SMNVEV (reference sequence). The CDR3 loop spans 15 amino acids. The CDR3 spells CASRPLEFSYNEQFF. In DNA, the CDR3 is TGTGCCAGCAGGCCACTAGAGTTCTCCTACAATGAGCAGTTCTTC.

This clone was detected only a few times. V gene TRBV5-1 combines with J gene TRBJ2-1; 10 bases line up with TRBD2. Germline CDR1 SGHRS, CDR2 YFSETQ. The CDR3 is 15 amino acids. The trim removed 0 bases at V and 9 bases at J, leaving 6 bases unmatched. CDR3: CASSLASGSQSEQFF. The CDR3 nucleotides read TGCGCCAGCAGCTTGGCTAGCGGGAGTCAAAGTGAGCAGTTCTTC.

This chain uses TRBV13 with TRBJ2-4; TRBD2 matches at 10 bases. Trimming removed 1 base from V and 9 bases from J; junction bases left unmatched: 6. This CDR3 comprises 15 residues. Germline V gene lookup returns CDR1 PRHDT and CDR2 FYEKMQ (reference sequence). CDR3 residues: CASSLESGGASIQYF. The CDR3, as DNA: TGTGCCAGCAGCTTAGAGAGCGGGGGGGCTTCCATTCAGTACTTC.

This chain links TRBV2 with TRBJ1-6; D unclear. The CDR3 has 15 residues. Germline lookup yields CDR1 SNHLY and CDR2 FYNNEI. The V end lost 8 bases, the J end lost 0 bases, and 11 bases lay between the germline ends. Written as DNA, the CDR3 is TGTGCCAGCGAAACCGGGAGCTCCTATAATTCACCCCTCCACTTT. Its translation: CASETGSSYNSPLHF. Combining the CDR3 with reference TRBV2 and TRBJ1-6 gives the whole variable domain EPEVTQTPSHQVTQMGQEVILRCVPISNHLYFYWYRQILGQKVEFLVSFYNNEISEKSEIFDDQFSVERPDGSNFTLKIRSTKLEDSAMYFCASETGSSYNSPLHFGNGTRLTVT.

The V gene is TRBV11-2, the J gene TRBJ1-1; 9 positions match TRBD1. The CDR3 covers 16 residues. V lost 2 bases, J lost 11 bases, and 15 bases stayed unmatched. In germline, CDR1 is SGHAT, CDR2 FQNNGV. For the CDR3, the DNA is TGTGCCAGCAGCTTAAGTCCCGGGACAGGGACTGGGAGGGCTTTCTTT. Translation gives CASSLSPGTGTGRAFF.

The rearrangement links TRBV7-9 to TRBJ2-6, with 8 bases that match TRBD1. The germline V gene encodes CDR1 SEHNR and CDR2 FQNEAQ (reference sequence). The J segment lost 6 bases and the V segment lost 4 bases, leaving 8 bases of the junction unmatched. The CDR3 is made up of 16 amino acids. The CDR3 sequence is CASSYYLTGAANVLTF. The CDR3 DNA reads TGTGCCAGCAGCTATTACCTGACAGGGGCGGCCAACGTCCTGACTTTC.

The V call is TRBV12-3 or TRBV12-4, the J call TRBJ1-1, with a weak D call TRBD1 (6 bases). The ends were cut back, 6 bases at V and 4 bases at J, with 12 bases in the middle. CDR3 length: 13 amino acids. The CDR3 sequence is CASSQGPSTEAFF. Here the CDR3 DNA reads TGTGCCAGCAGCCAGGGGCCGAGCACTGAAGCTTTCTTT.